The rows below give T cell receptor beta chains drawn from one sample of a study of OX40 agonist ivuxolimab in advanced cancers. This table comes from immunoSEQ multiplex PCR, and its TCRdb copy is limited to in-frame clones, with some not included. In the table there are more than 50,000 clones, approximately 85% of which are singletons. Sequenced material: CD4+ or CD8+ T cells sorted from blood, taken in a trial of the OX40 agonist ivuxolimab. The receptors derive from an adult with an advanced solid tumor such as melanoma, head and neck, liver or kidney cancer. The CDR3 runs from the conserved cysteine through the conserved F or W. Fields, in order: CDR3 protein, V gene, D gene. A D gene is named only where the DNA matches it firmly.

CDR3 protein: CATSKGQGEETQYF; V gene: TRBV15; D gene: TRBD1
CDR3 protein: CASSLGGDANTGELFF; V gene: TRBV7-7; D gene: -
CDR3 protein: CASSHRSTTPSYEQYF; V gene: TRBV7-9; D gene: -
CDR3 protein: CASSFEGTKAFF; V gene: TRBV27; D gene: -
CDR3 protein: CASSLGTGYDTQYF; V gene: TRBV7-7; D gene: TRBD1
CDR3 protein: CSAQHDRSPYGYTF; V gene: TRBV29-1; D gene: -
CDR3 protein: CASSFKPGLNTEAFF; V gene: TRBV5-5; D gene: -
CDR3 protein: CASSPLGDRFYTF; V gene: TRBV9; D gene: TRBD1
CDR3 protein: CSVEFYGYTF; V gene: TRBV29-1; D gene: -
CDR3 protein: CASSYAGTGSNEQFF; V gene: TRBV7-6; D gene: TRBD1
CDR3 protein: CASSSLAESSGEQYF; V gene: TRBV5-6; D gene: -
CDR3 protein: CASSLTGGRGTEAFF; V gene: TRBV7-9; D gene: TRBD1
CDR3 protein: CASKPRGATEAFF; V gene: TRBV19; D gene: -
CDR3 protein: CASAREGQGAYEQYF; V gene: TRBV13; D gene: TRBD1
CDR3 protein: CASSLLAQEKDTQYF; V gene: TRBV6-5; D gene: -
CDR3 protein: CSVDYGTSTDTQYF; V gene: TRBV29-1; D gene: -
CDR3 protein: CASSQDRVLTAGGNTEAFF; V gene: TRBV4-2; D gene: -
CDR3 protein: CASSLLGQGLNTEAFF; V gene: TRBV5-1; D gene: TRBD1
CDR3 protein: CASSGEGIEQFF; V gene: TRBV2; D gene: TRBD2
CDR3 protein: CASSLGVFGDIQYF; V gene: TRBV5-5; D gene: -